A selection of T cell receptor beta chains follows, all from one sample in a study of T cells after somatic rescue of genetic block. Method: immunoSEQ multiplex PCR; TCRdb's copy keeps in-frame clones and lacks some. The sample has around 70,000 clones, around 90% seen once; the top ten hold 2.9%. Sequencing input: peripheral blood mononuclear cells (PBMCs). Receptors were obtained from a man aged 35 to 55. CDR3s include the opening cysteine and the closing phenylalanine or tryptophan. Fields, in order: V gene, CDR3 protein.

>TRBV7-2
CASSRGQNYNEQFF
>TRBV4-1
CASSQVGRGGFGGYGYTF
>TRBV7-9
CASSIRTSGPDPTDTQYF
>TRBV9
CASSVLQGGGDYGYTF
>TRBV13
CASGEGDRQETQYF
>TRBV10-2
CASRNRGVDQPQHF
>TRBV28
CASSLTGTEDFYGYTF
>TRBV4-2
CASSPLGREIHEQYF
>TRBV29-1
CSVSGSGANVLTF
>TRBV6-1
CASSPRVSNQPQHF
>TRBV5-4
CASNLRGTSGEWGTGELFF
>TRBV18
CASSAGQGVGTEAFF
>TRBV5-4
CASSLGGVATNEKLFF
>TRBV5-4
CASSLGGYVTEAFF
>TRBV5-1
CASSLDGTEQETQYF
>TRBV29-1
CSVLFEGYYEQYF
>TRBV27
CASSSIGKSYEQYF
>TRBV2
CASSFGQGRYNEQFF
>TRBV6-6
CASSLTGGPETQYF
>TRBV7-9
CASSLAGDTDTQYF
>TRBV19
CASSPDRDAQYF
>TRBV10-3
CAISPQQGHNEKLFF
>TRBV7-9
CASSFGGYGYTF
>TRBV21-1
CASRYRRYQGGDTEAFF
>TRBV7-3
CASSPAPGETQYF
>TRBV7-9
CASSFGDREVETQYF
>TRBV29-1
CSVSAGWNSPLHF
>TRBV5-1
CASSRGQENTEAFF
>TRBV27
CASSMGQSYEQYF
>TRBV19
CASSSGNTDTQYF
>TRBV5-8
CASSLTSPNEQFF
>TRBV11-3
CASSLGFGTDTQYF
>TRBV30
CAWSLGGGQPQHF
>TRBV28
CASSQPRAGNSYEQYF
>TRBV19
CASSIRTANYGYTF
>TRBV9
CASSSRGGTPLNVLTF
>TRBV5-5
CASSLARTGSATNEKLFF
>TRBV7-8
CASSRGREHEPQHF
>TRBV5-4
CASSSPGTAYEQYF
>TRBV29-1
CSVARDNQETQYF